This T cell receptor (beta chain) emerged from a study of regulatory T cells in long-lasting Graves disease. Time point specified: newly diagnosed GD, antithyroid drugs for less than 3 months. PBMC-derived RNA was used for the TCR library. Library construction for TCR beta used iRepertoire HTBI primers and Arm-PCR of CDR3 regions. Each CDR3 protein gets one entry after TCRdb re-called the multiplex PCR reads with MiXCR. The table has 350,000 to 500,000 distinct CDR3 sequences, about 14% seen once. Study results and limitations: Persistent disease samples used TRBV28, TRBJ1-2 and TRBJ2-5 preferentially.

Notes on this clonotype: Its antigen is as yet unknown.

V gave up 0 bases and J gave up 4 bases, with 6 bases separating them. The V gene's germline CDR1 is KGHSY and CDR2 FQNENV. This CDR3 comprises 13 residues. This sample was shared with a second study, whose subject was T cells in Graves' hyperthyroidism and ophthalmopathy. From that second work: Exclusion of a patient resulted from uncontrolled infection, other autoimmune disease, pregnancy or lactation. Before onset, ophthalmopathy was predicted by the model a median around 6.5 months earlier.

This specimen was peripheral blood mononuclear cells (PBMCs), taken at new diagnosis, from a patient treated with antithyroid drugs. This sequence joins TRBV16 and TRBJ1-2, with D unclear. The receptor was isolated from a woman between 50 and 59 years old with Graves disease. CDR3 DNA: TGTGCCAGCAGCCAATCCGATGGCTATGGCTACACCTTC. Its protein product is CASSQSDGYGYTF.